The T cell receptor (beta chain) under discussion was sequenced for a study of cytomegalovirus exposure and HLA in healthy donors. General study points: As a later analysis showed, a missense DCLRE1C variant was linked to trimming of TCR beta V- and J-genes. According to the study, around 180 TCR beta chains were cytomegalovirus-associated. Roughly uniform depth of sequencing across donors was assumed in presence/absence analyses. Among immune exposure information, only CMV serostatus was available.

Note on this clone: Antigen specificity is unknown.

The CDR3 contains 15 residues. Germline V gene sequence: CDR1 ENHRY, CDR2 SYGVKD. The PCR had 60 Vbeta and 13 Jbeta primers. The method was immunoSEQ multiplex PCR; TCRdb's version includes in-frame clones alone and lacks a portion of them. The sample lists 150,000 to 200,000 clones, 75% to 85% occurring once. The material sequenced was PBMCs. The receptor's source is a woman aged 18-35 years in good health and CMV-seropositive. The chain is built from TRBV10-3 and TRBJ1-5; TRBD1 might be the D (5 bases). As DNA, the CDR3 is TGTACCACCTGGGAGGGGATGGATAGCAATCAGCCCCAGCATTTT. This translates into CTTWEGMDSNQPQHF.